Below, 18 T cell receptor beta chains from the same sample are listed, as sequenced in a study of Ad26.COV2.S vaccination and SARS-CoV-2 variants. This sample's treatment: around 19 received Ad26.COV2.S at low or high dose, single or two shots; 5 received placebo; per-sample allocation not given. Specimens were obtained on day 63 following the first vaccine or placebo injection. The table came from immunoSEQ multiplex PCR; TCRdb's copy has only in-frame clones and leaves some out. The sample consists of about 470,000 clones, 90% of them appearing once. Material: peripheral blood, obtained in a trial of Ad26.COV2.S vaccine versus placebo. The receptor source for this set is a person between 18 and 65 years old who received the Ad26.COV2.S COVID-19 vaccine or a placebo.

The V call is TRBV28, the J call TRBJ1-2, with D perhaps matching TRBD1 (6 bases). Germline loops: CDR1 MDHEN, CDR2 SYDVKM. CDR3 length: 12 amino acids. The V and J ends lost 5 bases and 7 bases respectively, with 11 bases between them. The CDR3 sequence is CASSTGYVGYTF. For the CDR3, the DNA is TGTGCCAGCAGTACAGGGTATGTTGGCTACACCTTC.

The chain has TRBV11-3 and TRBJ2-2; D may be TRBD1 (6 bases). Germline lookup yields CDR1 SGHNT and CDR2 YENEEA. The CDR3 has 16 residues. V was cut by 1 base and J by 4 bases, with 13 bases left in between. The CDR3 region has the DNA TGTGCCAGCAGCTTAGGAACAGGGTCGGCCACCGGGGAGCTGTTTTTT. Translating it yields CASSLGTGSATGELFF.

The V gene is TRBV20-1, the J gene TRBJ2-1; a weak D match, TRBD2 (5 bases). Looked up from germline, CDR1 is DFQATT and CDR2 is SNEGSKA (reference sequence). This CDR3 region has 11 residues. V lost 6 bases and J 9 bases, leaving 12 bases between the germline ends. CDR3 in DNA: TGCAGTGCCGACATCCGGGGTGAGCAGTTCTTC. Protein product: CSADIRGEQFF.

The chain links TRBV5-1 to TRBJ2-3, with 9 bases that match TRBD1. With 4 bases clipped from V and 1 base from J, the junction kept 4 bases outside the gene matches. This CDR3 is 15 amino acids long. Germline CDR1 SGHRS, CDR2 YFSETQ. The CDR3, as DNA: TGCGCCAGCAGCCTGAGACAGGGGGGCACAGATACGCAGTATTTT. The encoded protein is CASSLRQGGTDTQYF.

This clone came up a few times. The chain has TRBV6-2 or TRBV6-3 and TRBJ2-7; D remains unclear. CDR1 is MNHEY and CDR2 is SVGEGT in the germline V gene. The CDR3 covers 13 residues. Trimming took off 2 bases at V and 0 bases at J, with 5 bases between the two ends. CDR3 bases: TGTGCCAGCAGTTACCGTCACTCCTACGAGCAGTACTTC. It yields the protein CASSYRHSYEQYF.

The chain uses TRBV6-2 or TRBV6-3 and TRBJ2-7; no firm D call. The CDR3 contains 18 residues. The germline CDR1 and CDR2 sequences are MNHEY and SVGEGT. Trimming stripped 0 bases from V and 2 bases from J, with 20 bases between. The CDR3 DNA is TGTGCCAGCAGTTACTCATTCGAGGTCTTCTCGCGGCCCTACGAGCAGTACTTC. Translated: CASSYSFEVFSRPYEQYF.

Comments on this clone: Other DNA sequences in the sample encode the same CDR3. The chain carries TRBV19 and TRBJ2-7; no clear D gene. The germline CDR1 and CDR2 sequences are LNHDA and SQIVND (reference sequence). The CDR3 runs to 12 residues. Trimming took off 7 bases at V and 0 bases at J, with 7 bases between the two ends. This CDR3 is CASISPSYEQYF. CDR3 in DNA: TGTGCCAGTATCTCGCCCTCCTACGAGCAGTACTTC.

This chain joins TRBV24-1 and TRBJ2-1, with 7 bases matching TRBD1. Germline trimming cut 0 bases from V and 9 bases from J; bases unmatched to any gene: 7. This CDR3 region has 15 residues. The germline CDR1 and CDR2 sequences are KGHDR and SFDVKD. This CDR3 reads CATSDLRGQYSEQFF. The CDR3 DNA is TGTGCCACCAGTGATTTGCGGGGACAGTATAGTGAGCAGTTCTTC.

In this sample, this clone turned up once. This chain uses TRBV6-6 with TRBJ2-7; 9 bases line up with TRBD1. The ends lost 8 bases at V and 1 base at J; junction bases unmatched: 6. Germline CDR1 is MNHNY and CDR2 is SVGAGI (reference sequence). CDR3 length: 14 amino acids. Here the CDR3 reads CASAGQGFSYEQYF. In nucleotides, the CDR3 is TGTGCCAGCGCGGGACAGGGATTTTCCTACGAGCAGTACTTC.

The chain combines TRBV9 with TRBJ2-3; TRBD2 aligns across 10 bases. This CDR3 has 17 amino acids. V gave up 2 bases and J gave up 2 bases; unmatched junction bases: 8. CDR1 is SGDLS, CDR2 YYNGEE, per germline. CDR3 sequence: CASSVRLAGDDTDTQYF. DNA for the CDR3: TGTGCCAGCAGCGTTCGGCTAGCGGGAGACGACACAGATACGCAGTATTTT.

The CDR3 DNA is TGTGCCAGTAGTATCTGGATAACAGATACGCAGTATTTT. This sequence encodes CASSIWITDTQYF. The chain joins TRBV19 to TRBJ2-3; D gene ambiguous. The CDR3 consists of 13 residues. The ends were cut back, 3 bases at V and 3 bases at J, with 7 bases in the middle. Germline-derived CDR1 and CDR2 are LNHDA and SQIVND (reference sequence).

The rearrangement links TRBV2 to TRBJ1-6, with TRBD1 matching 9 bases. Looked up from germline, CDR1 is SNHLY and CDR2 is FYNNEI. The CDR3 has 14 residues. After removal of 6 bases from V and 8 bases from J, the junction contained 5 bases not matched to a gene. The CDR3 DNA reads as TGTGCCAGCAGGGGGGACAGGGATTATTCACCCCTCCACTTT. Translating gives CASRGDRDYSPLHF.

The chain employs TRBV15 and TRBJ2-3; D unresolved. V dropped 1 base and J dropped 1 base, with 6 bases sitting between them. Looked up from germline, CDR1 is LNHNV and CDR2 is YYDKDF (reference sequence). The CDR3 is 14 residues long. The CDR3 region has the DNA TGTGCCACCAGCAGAGTTTCTGGCACAGATACGCAGTATTTT. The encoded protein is CATSRVSGTDTQYF.

CDR3 DNA: TGTGCCAGCAGCTTAGGAGGGACCAACAATGAGCAGTTCTTC. Residues: CASSLGGTNNEQFF. The chain joins TRBV5-5 to TRBJ2-1, with D possibly matching TRBD2 (6 bases). The CDR3 loop spans 14 amino acids. Germline values: CDR1 SGHKS, CDR2 YYEKEE (reference sequence). Trimming removed 2 bases at V and 5 bases at J, with 11 bases between.

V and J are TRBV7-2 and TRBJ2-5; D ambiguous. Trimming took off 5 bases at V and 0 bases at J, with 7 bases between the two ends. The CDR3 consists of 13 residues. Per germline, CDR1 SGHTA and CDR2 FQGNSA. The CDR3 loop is CASSLLDQETQYF. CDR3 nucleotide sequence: TGTGCCAGCAGCCTATTAGACCAAGAGACCCAGTACTTC.

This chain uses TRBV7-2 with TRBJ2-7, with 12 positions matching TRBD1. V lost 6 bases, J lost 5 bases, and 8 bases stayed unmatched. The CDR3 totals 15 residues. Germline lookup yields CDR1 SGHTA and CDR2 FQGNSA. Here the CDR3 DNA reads TGTGCCAGCAGGTCTTCGGGACAGGGGGCCAACGAGCAGTACTTC. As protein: CASRSSGQGANEQYF. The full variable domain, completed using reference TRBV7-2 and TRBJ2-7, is GAGVSQSPSNKVTEKGKDVELRCDPISGHTALYWYRQSLGQGLEFLIYFQGNSAPDKSGLPSDRFSAERTGGSVSTLTIQRTQQEDSAVYLCASRSSGQGANEQYFGPGTRLTVT.

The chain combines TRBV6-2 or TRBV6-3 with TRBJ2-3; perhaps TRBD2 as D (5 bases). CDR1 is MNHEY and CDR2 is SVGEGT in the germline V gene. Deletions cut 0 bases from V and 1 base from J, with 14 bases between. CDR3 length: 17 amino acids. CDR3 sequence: CASSYSRADPGTDTQYF. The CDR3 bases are TGTGCCAGCAGTTACTCGAGGGCCGACCCGGGCACAGATACGCAGTATTTT.

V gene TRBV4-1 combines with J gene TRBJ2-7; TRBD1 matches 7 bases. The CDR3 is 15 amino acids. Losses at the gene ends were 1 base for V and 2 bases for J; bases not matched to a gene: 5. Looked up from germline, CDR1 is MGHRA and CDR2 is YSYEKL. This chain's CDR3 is CASSQAGQSTYEQYF. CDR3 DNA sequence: TGCGCCAGCAGCCAAGCGGGACAGAGTACCTACGAGCAGTACTTC.